This is a list of T cell receptor beta chains from one sample in a study of graft-versus-host responses after intestinal transplantation. Antigen specificity for these receptors is unknown. TCRdb's table, derived via immunoSEQ multiplex PCR, lists solely in-frame clones and lacks some. Of over 90,000 clones listed, roughly 91% are singletons. Material: unstimulated CD4+ T cells sorted from spleen or lymph node cells, obtained before transplant. The receptors were sampled from a human donor who was the organ donor for an intestinal transplant. CDR3s include the opening cysteine and the closing phenylalanine or tryptophan. The D gene is left open where the match is weak. Rows give clone size only sometimes, using once, few, many, or a class for an expanded clone.

j_call,v_call,d_call,clone_size,cdr3_nt,cdr3_aa
TRBJ2-2,TRBV7-3,TRBD2,once,TGTGCCAGCAGCCCTAGACTAGCGGGGGTCACCGGGGAGCTGTTTTTT,CASSPRLAGVTGELFF
TRBJ2-5,TRBV5-1,TRBD2,.,TGCGCCAGCAGCCCCTCGGGACTAGCGGGGGGGCAAGAGACCCAGTACTTC,CASSPSGLAGGQETQYF
TRBJ2-7,TRBV9,TRBD1,.,TGCGCCAGCTCCCCCGGGACAGGGGCGAGCGAGCAGTACTTC,CASSPGTGASEQYF
TRBJ2-3,TRBV7-2,TRBD1,.,TGTGCCAGCAGCTGGGACAGGGGCACAGATACGCAGTATTTT,CASSWDRGTDTQYF
TRBJ1-5,TRBV6-1,TRBD1,.,TGTGCCAGCAGTGAATGGGCAGGGGGCGGCAGCAATCAGCCCCAGCATTTT,CASSEWAGGGSNQPQHF
TRBJ2-5,TRBV7-9,.,.,TGTGCCAGCAGCTTGATGGGAGGCCAAGAGACCCAGTACTTC,CASSLMGGQETQYF
TRBJ2-2,TRBV4-2,TRBD2,.,TGTGCCAGCAGCCAAGATTGGGGGGGGAACACCGGGGAGCTGTTTTTT,CASSQDWGGNTGELFF
TRBJ1-1,TRBV6-5,.,.,TGTGCCAGCAGTTACTTCAGGGGGAACACTGAAGCTTTCTTT,CASSYFRGNTEAFF
TRBJ1-2,TRBV4-2,.,once,TGTGCCAGCACCCCGGACATTTCTAACTATGGCTACACCTTC,CASTPDISNYGYTF
TRBJ2-3,TRBV7-2,.,.,TGTGCCAGCAGCTTAGGGTGGGGCGCAGATACGCAGTATTTT,CASSLGWGADTQYF
TRBJ2-3,TRBV27,TRBD2,.,TGTGCCAGCAGTTTATCACGCGGACTAGCGGGGTTGTCCACAGATACGCAGTATTTT,CASSLSRGLAGLSTDTQYF
TRBJ1-1,TRBV2,.,.,TGTGCCAGCAGTGTATGGGGGCTAAGGGGGACTGAAGCTTTCTTT,CASSVWGLRGTEAFF
TRBJ2-1,TRBV6-5,TRBD2,.,TGTGCCAGCAGTTCTAGCGGGGGGGCCTACAATGAGCAGTTCTTC,CASSSSGGAYNEQFF
TRBJ1-6,TRBV30,TRBD1,.,TGTGCCTGGAGTTCTTCGACAGGGTTTAATTCACCCCTCCACTTT,CAWSSSTGFNSPLHF
TRBJ1-6,TRBV5-1,.,.,TGCGCCAGCAGCTTAGTTGGAGGGTTTATGGAATCACCCCTCCACTTT,CASSLVGGFMESPLHF
TRBJ2-3,TRBV7-9,.,.,TGTGCCAGCAGCTCAAGGACAGTGGATACGCAGTATTTT,CASSSRTVDTQYF
TRBJ2-7,TRBV4-2,TRBD2,.,TGTGCCAGCAGCCAAGTAGCGGGAAGCTCCTACGAGCAGTACTTC,CASSQVAGSSYEQYF
TRBJ1-4,TRBV5-5,TRBD1,.,TGTGCCAGCAGCCTCGGACCAAACAGGGGTATGAATGAAAAACTGTTTTTT,CASSLGPNRGMNEKLFF
TRBJ1-1,TRBV16,TRBD1,once,TGTGCCAGCAGCCCCCTCCCGGACAGGGAAAACACTGAAGCTTTCTTT,CASSPLPDRENTEAFF
TRBJ2-1,TRBV6-1,.,.,TGTGCCAGCAGTCAGGCCCTTGGCTACAATGAGCAGTTCTTC,CASSQALGYNEQFF
TRBJ2-3,TRBV4-2,TRBD2,.,TGTGCCAGCAGCCAGGCCCTTGGCGGGAGGGTTGCGGTTGGCACAGATACGCAGTATTTT,CASSQALGGRVAVGTDTQYF
TRBJ2-1,TRBV5-8,.,.,TGTGCCAGCAGCGTACGGTCCACCTCCTACAATGAGCAGTTCTTC,CASSVRSTSYNEQFF
TRBJ2-7,TRBV18,.,.,TGTGCCAGCTCACCAGGGAGCCACCCGTACGAGCAGTACTTC,CASSPGSHPYEQYF
TRBJ2-7,TRBV6-6,TRBD1,.,TGTGCCAGCAGTTACCCTCCGTCGGGACAGGGTTACGAGCAGTACTTC,CASSYPPSGQGYEQYF
TRBJ1-3,TRBV6-5,TRBD1,.,TGTGCCAGCAGAGGGACAGGGAACACCATATATTTT,CASRGTGNTIYF
TRBJ1-1,TRBV18,.,.,TGTGCCAGCTCACCGACGGGGGGAACGAACACTGAAGCTTTCTTT,CASSPTGGTNTEAFF
TRBJ1-5,TRBV4-1,.,.,TGCGCCAGCAGCGCAAGGGACATTCGGTCCCTTGATAGCAATCAGCCCCAGCATTTT,CASSARDIRSLDSNQPQHF
TRBJ1-6,TRBV2,TRBD1,once,TGTGCCAGCAGTACCGGGACAGGGGGCGCGCATAATTCACCCCTCCACTTT,CASSTGTGGAHNSPLHF
TRBJ2-1,TRBV7-3,TRBD1,.,TGTGCCAGCAGCACGGGGACAGGAGGAAATGAGCAGTTCTTC,CASSTGTGGNEQFF
TRBJ2-2,TRBV7-2,.,.,TGTGCCAGCAGCTTAGCGGGTGTAAGTATTGGTCCGCGGTCCGGGGAGCTGTTTTTT,CASSLAGVSIGPRSGELFF
TRBJ2-3,TRBV6-1,TRBD1,.,TGTGCCAGCAGTGAAGCGCGGGGGACAGGGGATAGGTTCACAGATACGCAGTATTTT,CASSEARGTGDRFTDTQYF
TRBJ1-5,TRBV6-6,.,.,TGTGCCAGCACCCAGGGCCGAAATCAGCCCCAGCATTTT,CASTQGRNQPQHF
TRBJ2-3,TRBV7-6,.,.,TGTGCCAGCAGCTCCCCGGGGATCAGCACAGATACGCAGTATTTT,CASSSPGISTDTQYF
TRBJ2-7,TRBV7-9,.,once,TGTGCCAGCAGGGGAGGAGGTCCGGGTCCTCTCGAGCAGTACTTC,CASRGGGPGPLEQYF
TRBJ2-7,TRBV5-6,TRBD1,.,TGTGCCAGCAGCCGCCGGGACAGGGGGCGGGACGAGCAGTACTTC,CASSRRDRGRDEQYF
TRBJ2-3,TRBV4-3,.,.,TGCGCCAGCAGCCAGGATGGGGCAGGTTCAACAGATACGCAGTATTTT,CASSQDGAGSTDTQYF
TRBJ1-1,TRBV11-2,.,.,TGTGCCAGCAGGCATTTCAACAGTGATGAAGCTTTCTTT,CASRHFNSDEAFF
TRBJ2-2,TRBV11-3,.,.,TGTGCCAGCAGCCCGTCGCACAGGGCCGCCGGGGAGCTGTTTTTT,CASSPSHRAAGELFF
TRBJ1-4,TRBV29-1,.,.,TGCAGCGGGAAATGGGCGACTAATGAAAAACTGTTTTTT,CSGKWATNEKLFF
TRBJ1-6,TRBV7-2,TRBD1,.,TGTGCCAGCAGCTTAGTGGGTCCCTACAGGGGGCCAAATAATTCACCCCTCCACTTT,CASSLVGPYRGPNNSPLHF
TRBJ1-1,TRBV7-3,.,.,TGTGCCAGCAGCTTAGGGCCGCGCTCTGACACTGGTGAAGCTTTCTTT,CASSLGPRSDTGEAFF
TRBJ2-2,TRBV7-9,.,.,TGTGCCAGCAGCTTAGGGGGCTCGAACACCGGGGAGCTGTTTTTT,CASSLGGSNTGELFF
TRBJ1-2,TRBV7-9,TRBD1,few,TGTGCCAGCAGCTTCCCGGGACAGGGGATTGACTACACCTTC,CASSFPGQGIDYTF